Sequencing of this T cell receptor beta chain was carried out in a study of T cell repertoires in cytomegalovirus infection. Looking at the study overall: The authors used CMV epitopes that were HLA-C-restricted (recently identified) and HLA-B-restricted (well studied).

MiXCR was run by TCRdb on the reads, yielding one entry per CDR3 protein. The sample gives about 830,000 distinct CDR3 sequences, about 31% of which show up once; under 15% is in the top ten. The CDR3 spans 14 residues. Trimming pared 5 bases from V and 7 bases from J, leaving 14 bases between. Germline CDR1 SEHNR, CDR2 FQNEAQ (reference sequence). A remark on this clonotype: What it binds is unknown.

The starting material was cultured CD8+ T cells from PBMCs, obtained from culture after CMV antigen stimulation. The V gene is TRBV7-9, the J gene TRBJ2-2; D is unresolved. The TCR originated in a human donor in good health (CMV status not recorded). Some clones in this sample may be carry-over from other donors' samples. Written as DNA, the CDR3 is TGTGCCAGCAGCCCTACTACAAATGACGGGGAGCTGTTTTTT. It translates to CASSPTTNDGELFF.